The 21 T cell receptor beta chains listed next were all sequenced from one sample in a study of blood T cell repertoires in COVID-19 (dated by TCRdb to about 2020). Receptors were amplified or captured by the immunoSEQ multiplex PCR assay. TCRdb took this table from immuneACCESS and kept in-frame rearrangements with V and J called. Such tables lack part of the clones; where checked against another copy, unresolved V genes explain under half of the gap, and the rest is unexplained. Recorded for this sample are roughly 100,000 clones; under 90% of them occurred a single time. The top ten clonotypes cover 13% of the sample. The sequenced material came from peripheral blood. Receptor source: a human donor in a cohort sampled during active or convalescent COVID-19.

This clone was detected only a few times. This sequence joins TRBV28 and TRBJ1-2; the match to TRBD1 covers 7 bases. With 5 bases clipped from V and 9 bases from J, the junction kept 15 bases outside the gene matches. This CDR3 spans 15 amino acids. Germline-derived CDR1 and CDR2 are MDHEN and SYDVKM. CDR3 region: CASSKLQGMMRRYTF. Here the CDR3 DNA reads TGTGCCAGCAGTAAATTACAGGGGATGATGCGTCGCTACACCTTC.

The V call is TRBV11-3, the J call TRBJ2-7, with 10 positions matching TRBD1. Germline V gene sequence: CDR1 SGHNT, CDR2 YENEEA. The CDR3 is 16 residues long. The V segment lost 1 base and the J segment 3 bases; nucleotides outside the gene matches: 6. The DNA for the CDR3 is TGTGCCAGCAGCTTAGTCAGGGACAGGGGCTTCTACGAGCAGTACTTC. It translates to CASSLVRDRGFYEQYF. Full variable domain (missing parts from reference TRBV11-3 and TRBJ2-7): EAGVVQSPRYKIIEKKQPVAFWCNPISGHNTLYWYLQNLGQGPELLIRYENEEAVDDSQLPKDRFSAERLKGVDSTLKIQPAELGDSAVYLCASSLVRDRGFYEQYFGPGTRLTVT.

The genes are TRBV7-3 and TRBJ2-2; 10 bases align to TRBD2. With V trimmed by 5 bases and J by 6 bases, 3 bases remained unmatched. Germline V gives CDR1 SGHTA, CDR2 FQGTGA. The CDR3 is 14 amino acids. The CDR3 sequence is CASSPGLAAGELFF. CDR3 coding DNA: TGTGCCAGCAGCCCAGGACTAGCGGCCGGGGAGCTGTTTTTT.

The chain carries TRBV27 and TRBJ2-1, with D tentatively TRBD2 (6 bases). Trimming shortened V by 8 bases and J by 3 bases, and 17 bases separated the two germline ends. Looked up from germline, CDR1 is MNHEY and CDR2 is SMNVEV (reference sequence). This CDR3 is 15 amino acids long. CDR3 in amino acids: CASGPPGLFYNEQFF. CDR3 DNA sequence: TGTGCCAGCGGACCACCGGGACTTTTCTACAATGAGCAGTTCTTC.

Only a few counts were recorded for this clone. J is TRBJ1-6 and V is TRBV21-1; TRBD1, the D gene given by the table, was not confirmed from the DNA. TRBV21-1 is a listed pseudogene. There are 17 residues in the CDR3. CDR3 in amino acids: CASRVRAAGDHNSPLHF. CDR3 sequence (DNA): TGTGCCAGCAGGGTAAGGGCGGCAGGGGATCATAATTCACCCCTCCACTTT.

This clone showed up just a few times. J is TRBJ2-7 and V is TRBV7-8; 7 bases match TRBD1. J was trimmed by 7 bases and V by 0 bases; bases with no gene match: 6. Germline assignment: CDR1 SGHVS and CDR2 FQNEAQ. CDR3 length equals 14 residues. The CDR3 sequence: CASSLADRPREQYF. In DNA, the CDR3 is TGTGCCAGCAGCTTAGCGGACAGGCCCCGTGAGCAGTACTTC.

The rearrangement joins TRBV3-1 (or the pseudogene TRBV3-2) to TRBJ1-1; D unresolved. Germline assignment: CDR1 LGHDT and CDR2 YNNKEL (reference sequence). The CDR3 is 14 amino acids. V was clipped by 6 bases and J by 3 bases, with 14 bases between them. The CDR3 DNA sequence: TGTGCCAGCAGACTACACGTTCGGCACACTGAAGCTTTCTTT. Its translation is CASRLHVRHTEAFF.

The rearrangement links TRBV4-3 to TRBJ1-2; D remains unclear. This CDR3 is 15 amino acids long. Germline CDR1 reads LGHNA; CDR2 reads YSLEER. Trimming removed 0 bases from V and 5 bases from J, with 13 bases in between. In nucleotides, the CDR3 is TGCGCCAGCAGCCAAGATCGGGTTCGGTATTATGGCTACACCTTC. Encoded protein: CASSQDRVRYYGYTF.

This chain links TRBV5-1 with TRBJ1-4; 9 positions match TRBD1. This CDR3 comprises 15 residues. Losses at the gene ends were 3 bases for V and 8 bases for J; bases not matched to a gene: 8. The germline V gene encodes CDR1 SGHRS and CDR2 YFSETQ. The CDR3 spells CASSSTGTGLEKLFF. The CDR3 nucleotides read TGCGCCAGCAGCTCGACCGGGACAGGGCTCGAAAAACTGTTTTTT.

The V gene is TRBV10-3, the J gene TRBJ1-2, with no clear D. The CDR3 is 13 amino acids. Looked up from germline, CDR1 is ENHRY and CDR2 is SYGVKD. Trimming left V 3 bases short and J 8 bases short, with 13 bases between. The CDR3 spells CAISEEGSGGYTF. The CDR3 coding sequence is TGTGCCATCAGTGAAGAGGGTTCTGGCGGCTACACCTTC.

The chain joins TRBV6-5 to TRBJ1-2; maybe TRBD1 (5 bases). The V end lost 6 bases, the J end lost 7 bases, and 12 bases lay between the germline ends. Germline-derived CDR1 and CDR2 are MNHEY and SVGAGI. This CDR3 contains 12 residues. CDR3: CASRATRAGYTF. The CDR3 bases are TGTGCCAGCAGAGCGACCAGGGCTGGCTACACCTTC.

J is TRBJ2-7 and V is TRBV28, with D possibly matching TRBD2 (5 bases). V was shortened by 6 bases and J by 4 bases, with 13 bases between the two germline ends. CDR3 length equals 13 residues. The germline CDR1 and CDR2 sequences are MDHEN and SYDVKM. Here the CDR3 DNA reads TGTGCCAGCAGACCCTCGGGGATGTACGAGCAGTACTTC. This encodes CASRPSGMYEQYF.

V gene TRBV30 combines with J gene TRBJ2-3, with D uncertain. Trimming left V 4 bases short and J 1 base short, with 12 bases between. The germline CDR1 and CDR2 sequences are GTSNPN and SVGIG (reference sequence). The CDR3 runs 14 residues. CDR3 sequence reads: CAWTPSGGTDTQYF. The CDR3 bases are TGTGCCTGGACACCCTCGGGTGGCACAGATACGCAGTATTTT. Supplemented by reference TRBV30 and TRBJ2-3, the full variable domain reads SQTIHQWPATLVQPVGSPLSLECTVEGTSNPNLYWYRQAAGRGLQLLFYSVGIGQISSEVPQNLSASRPQDRQFILSSKKLLLSDSGFYLCAWTPSGGTDTQYFGPGTRLTVL.

This chain connects TRBV6-5 to TRBJ2-3, with TRBD2 matching 9 bases. J lost 2 bases, V lost 6 bases, and 6 bases had no gene match. The CDR3 extends over 15 amino acids. Germline V gives CDR1 MNHEY, CDR2 SVGAGI. CDR3 amino acids: CASRISSGATDTQYF. CDR3 nucleotides: TGTGCCAGCAGAATATCTAGCGGGGCCACAGATACGCAGTATTTT.

The rearrangement joins TRBV12-3 or TRBV12-4 to TRBJ1-1; the D is unclear. The CDR3 is 11 residues long. V was cut by 3 bases and J by 6 bases, with 5 bases left in between. DNA for the CDR3: TGTGCCAGCAGTTTTCTGTCTGAAGCTTTCTTT. Translating it yields CASSFLSEAFF.

The chain couples TRBV5-1 to TRBJ2-1, with a weak D call TRBD1 (5 bases). The length of the CDR3 is 13 residues. CDR1 SGHRS and CDR2 YFSETQ come from the germline V gene. Deletions cut 1 base from V and 8 bases from J, with 10 bases between. Here the CDR3 reads CASSLRGPDEQFF. The DNA for the CDR3 is TGCGCCAGCAGCTTGAGGGGTCCCGATGAGCAGTTCTTC. The entire variable domain, with the rest obtained from reference TRBV5-1 and TRBJ2-1, is as follows: KAGVTQTPRYLIKTRGQQVTLSCSPISGHRSVSWYQQTPGQGLQFLFEYFSETQRNKGNFPGRFSGRQFSNSRSEMNVSTLELGDSALYLCASSLRGPDEQFFGPGTRLTVL.

The V call is TRBV5-1, the J call TRBJ1-1; tentatively, D is TRBD1 (6 bases). Germline V CDR1 and CDR2: SGHRS, YFSETQ. This CDR3 spans 15 amino acids. V gave up 0 bases and J gave up 3 bases, with 12 bases separating them. The CDR3 DNA reads as TGCGCCAGCAGCTTGGAATCGACAGGTGACACTGAAGCTTTCTTT. Protein product: CASSLESTGDTEAFF.

The CDR3 DNA sequence: TGCAGCGTTGTTGCCCCAGGGGCCCGCCAAGAGACCCAGTACTTC. It yields the protein CSVVAPGARQETQYF. V is TRBV29-1 and J is TRBJ2-5; a weak D match, TRBD1 (6 bases). V was clipped by 4 bases and J by 1 base, with 16 bases between them. This CDR3 comprises 15 residues. CDR1 is SQVTM, CDR2 ANQGSEA, per germline.

The V and J genes are TRBV5-6 and TRBJ1-2, with 8 bases that match TRBD1. The CDR3 has 15 residues. Germline values: CDR1 SGHDT, CDR2 YYEEEE. The trim removed 0 bases at V and 6 bases at J, leaving 7 bases unmatched. CDR3 in DNA: TGTGCCAGCAGCTTGGCCGCTCAGGGGGCCAATGGCTACACCTTC. This codes for CASSLAAQGANGYTF.

The gene calls are TRBV16 and TRBJ1-5; 7 positions match TRBD1. Per germline, CDR1 KGHSY and CDR2 FQNENV. The CDR3 extends over 15 amino acids. V was pared by 4 bases and J by 5 bases, with 8 bases of the junction left unmatched. For the CDR3, the DNA is TGTGCCAGCAGCCTTGAAAGGGGGCTGTATCAGCCCCAGCATTTT. Translating it yields CASSLERGLYQPQHF.

The J gene is TRBJ2-2, the V gene TRBV3-1 (or the pseudogene TRBV3-2); 9 bases match TRBD2. CDR3 length equals 17 residues. V was clipped by 5 bases and J by 4 bases; unmatched bases: 11. The germline V gene has CDR1 LGHDT and CDR2 YNNKEL (reference sequence). The DNA for the CDR3 is TGTGCCAGCAGCTCCCTCCGCGGGGGGGCGGTCACCGGGGAGCTGTTTTTT. Translated, it gives CASSSLRGGAVTGELFF.